This TCR beta chain was sequenced for a study of cytomegalovirus exposure and HLA in healthy donors. Study-level points and caveats: Many donors carried some public TCRs, although rarity characterized most TCR sequences. In a later analysis, TCR association rates varied by HLA locus: DRB1 most, HLA-C fewest.

Sampled while nominally healthy, donors likely had unrecorded immune exposures. Only a few counts were recorded for this clone. Its antigen is undetermined. 13 Jbeta primers and 60 Vbeta primers were used for the PCR. Measured with immunoSEQ multiplex PCR; TCRdb has only the in-frame clones, and not every one. The table shows around 150,000 clones, with 66% occurring only once. Trimming at V came to 5 bases and at J to 4 bases, leaving 11 bases not matched to a gene. This CDR3 is built from 15 residues. Germline CDR1 reads SEHNR; CDR2 reads FQNEAQ (reference sequence). The J gene is TRBJ2-7, the V gene TRBV7-9; TRBD1 matches at 7 bases. This TCR came from a human donor in good health. The sequencing sample was made of PBMCs. The chain's CDR3 is CASSLGGQDLYEQYF. In nucleotides, the CDR3 is TGTGCCAGCAGCCTAGGTGGACAGGACCTGTACGAGCAGTACTTC.